The 25 T cell receptor beta chains listed next were all sequenced from one sample in a study of blood T cell repertoires in COVID-19. The table came from immunoSEQ multiplex PCR; TCRdb's copy has only in-frame clones and leaves some out. The top ten hold approximately 5.1% of the sample, which has 290,000 or so clones, approximately 85% seen once. The sequenced material came from peripheral blood. These receptor sequences come from a man aged 45-65 years with active or convalescent COVID-19.

The CDR3 coding sequence is TGTGCCAGCCACCCGGGGACAGGACTGTACGAGCAGTACTTC. Translated, it gives CASHPGTGLYEQYF. The J gene is TRBJ2-7, the V gene TRBV6-5; 8 bases agree with TRBD1. Germline lookup yields CDR1 MNHEY and CDR2 SVGAGI. This CDR3 spans 14 amino acids. The junction had 10 bases not matched to a gene; V was cut back by 8 bases and J by 4 bases.

The chain couples TRBV9 to TRBJ2-7; D perhaps matches TRBD2 (5 bases). V gave up 0 bases and J gave up 3 bases, with 19 bases separating them. This CDR3 is built from 17 residues. The germline V gene has CDR1 SGDLS and CDR2 YYNGEE. CDR3 sequence: CASSVASGIGMGYEQYF. CDR3 coding DNA: TGTGCCAGCAGCGTAGCGTCGGGGATAGGTATGGGCTACGAGCAGTACTTC.

The genes are TRBV10-3 and TRBJ2-1, with 14 positions matching TRBD2. The germline gives CDR1 ENHRY, CDR2 SYGVKD. Germline trimming cut 6 bases from V and 4 bases from J; bases unmatched to any gene: 2. This CDR3 spans 15 amino acids. Here the CDR3 reads CAISRLAGGYNEQFF. CDR3 nucleotide sequence: TGTGCCATCAGCCGACTAGCGGGAGGGTACAATGAGCAGTTCTTC.

The sample holds a few counts of this clone. This chain uses TRBV2 with TRBJ1-1, with D perhaps matching TRBD1 (6 bases). V was trimmed by 11 bases and J by 3 bases, leaving 16 bases between them. Germline values: CDR1 SNHLY, CDR2 FYNNEI. This CDR3 is 13 amino acids long. The CDR3 bases are TGTGCCGGACAATACAGGGAAGACACTGAAGCTTTCTTT. This translates into CAGQYREDTEAFF.

The DNA for the CDR3 is TGTGCCAGCAGTCTACGGTTGTACCAAGAGACCCAGTACTTC. This gives the protein CASSLRLYQETQYF. The rearrangement joins TRBV28 to TRBJ2-5; D remains unclear. Germline V gives CDR1 MDHEN, CDR2 SYDVKM. V lost 5 bases and J 0 bases, leaving 10 bases between the germline ends. The CDR3 is 14 amino acids.

The J gene is TRBJ2-1, the V gene TRBV6-5; D perhaps matches TRBD2 (6 bases). The CDR3 spans 15 residues. Trimming removed 6 bases from V and 5 bases from J, with 17 bases in between. Germline assignment: CDR1 MNHEY and CDR2 SVGAGI. The CDR3 is CASSTRARENNEQFF. The CDR3 nucleotides read TGTGCCAGCAGCACCCGGGCCCGGGAGAACAATGAGCAGTTCTTC.

The gene calls are TRBV30 and TRBJ1-1; 10 bases are a match to TRBD1. Per the germline V gene, CDR1 is GTSNPN and CDR2 is SVGIG (reference sequence). This CDR3 spans 13 amino acids. The J segment lost 2 bases and the V segment lost 4 bases, leaving 1 base of the junction unmatched. CDR3 residues: CAWTTGGNTEAFF. As DNA, the CDR3 is TGTGCCTGGACGACAGGGGGCAACACTGAAGCTTTCTTT.

The chain recombines TRBV7-9 with TRBJ2-3; 10 nucleotides line up with TRBD2. The CDR3 sequence is 17 residues long. Germline assignment: CDR1 SEHNR and CDR2 FQNEAQ (reference sequence). Trimming took 4 bases from V and 2 from J; bases not matched to a gene: 9. CDR3 DNA: TGTGCCAGCAGCTCCCCCGGGACTAGCGACAACACAGATACGCAGTATTTT. It is translated as CASSSPGTSDNTDTQYF.

The chain couples TRBV5-1 to TRBJ2-5; D might be TRBD2 (5 bases). CDR1 and CDR2 (germline): SGHRS, YFSETQ. The CDR3 contains 15 residues. Trimming removed 0 bases at V and 2 bases at J, with 11 bases between. CDR3 DNA: TGCGCCAGCAGCTTGGTTGGGAGCGCTCAAGAGACCCAGTACTTC. Translating gives CASSLVGSAQETQYF. Full variable domain (outside the CDR3, taken from reference TRBV5-1 and TRBJ2-5): KAGVTQTPRYLIKTRGQQVTLSCSPISGHRSVSWYQQTPGQGLQFLFEYFSETQRNKGNFPGRFSGRQFSNSRSEMNVSTLELGDSALYLCASSLVGSAQETQYFGPGTRLLVL.

This rearrangement joins TRBV7-9 to TRBJ2-1; a possible D gene is TRBD2 (6 bases). V gave up 3 bases and J gave up 6 bases, with 12 bases separating them. The germline V gene encodes CDR1 SEHNR and CDR2 FQNEAQ (reference sequence). CDR3 length: 14 amino acids. The CDR3 sequence: CASSFSVGGNEQFF. In DNA form, the CDR3 reads TGTGCCAGCAGCTTTTCGGTGGGGGGCAATGAGCAGTTCTTC.

V usage is TRBV5-4 and J usage is TRBJ2-3; D gene uncertain. CDR1 SGHNT and CDR2 YYREEE come from the germline V gene (reference sequence). V was clipped by 4 bases and J by 2 bases, with 17 bases between them. This CDR3 region has 16 residues. The CDR3 DNA reads TGTGCCAGCAGCCACGGCGGAGAGATTCCCACAGATACGCAGTATTTT. Translating gives CASSHGGEIPTDTQYF.

This chain connects TRBV7-9 to TRBJ1-1; D is unresolved. The V end was cut by 1 base, the J end by 0 bases, with 6 bases between. In germline, CDR1 is SEHNR, CDR2 FQNEAQ (reference sequence). The CDR3 has 14 amino acids. CDR3 sequence (DNA): TGTGCCAGCAGCTTAGGGCAGGTGAACACTGAAGCTTTCTTT. Its protein product is CASSLGQVNTEAFF.

The V gene is TRBV2, the J gene TRBJ1-5, with TRBD1 identical over 7 bases. The CDR3 loop spans 16 amino acids. CDR1 and CDR2 from the germline V gene are SNHLY and FYNNEI. The V gene end was trimmed by 4 bases and the J gene end by 2 bases; junction bases not matched to a gene: 8. CDR3 sequence reads: CASSAPRTGRNQPQHF. CDR3 DNA sequence: TGTGCCAGCAGTGCCCCGCGGACAGGCCGCAATCAGCCCCAGCATTTT. The full variable domain, its missing parts supplied by reference TRBV2 and TRBJ1-5, is EPEVTQTPSHQVTQMGQEVILRCVPISNHLYFYWYRQILGQKVEFLVSFYNNEISEKSEIFDDQFSVERPDGSNFTLKIRSTKLEDSAMYFCASSAPRTGRNQPQHFGDGTRLSIL.

Here the CDR3 reads CASSVWTGLGPYEQYF. CDR3 bases: TGCGCCAGCAGTGTCTGGACTGGGTTGGGTCCCTACGAGCAGTACTTC. The V and J genes are TRBV10-1 and TRBJ2-7; possible D gene TRBD2, 5 bases. The CDR3 has 16 residues. V lost 4 bases to trimming and J lost 2 bases, with 18 bases between them. The germline V gene encodes CDR1 WNHNN and CDR2 SYGVQD (reference sequence).

This chain uses TRBV19 with TRBJ1-3, with D possibly being TRBD1 (5 bases). Germline V gene data show CDR1 as LNHDA and CDR2 as SQIVND (reference sequence). There are 13 residues in the CDR3. The V gene lost 8 bases and the J gene lost 2 bases, with 10 bases spanning the gap. CDR3 residues: CASLQQAGNTIYF. DNA of the CDR3: TGTGCCAGTCTCCAACAGGCTGGAAACACCATATATTTT. Looking up the rest from reference TRBV19 and TRBJ1-3 gives the full variable domain: DGGITQSPKYLFRKEGQNVTLSCEQNLNHDAMYWYRQDPGQGLRLIYYSQIVNDFQKGDIAEGYSVSREKKESFPLTVTSAQKNPTAFYLCASLQQAGNTIYFGEGSWLTVV.

This clone was recorded only once. The chain couples TRBV4-1 to TRBJ2-2; possibly TRBD1 for D (5 bases). Germline loops: CDR1 MGHRA, CDR2 YSYEKL. V was shortened by 1 base and J by 7 bases, with 10 bases between the two germline ends. CDR3 length: 14 amino acids. CDR3 in DNA: TGCGCCAGCAGCCAAGCAGGGTCCGGCGGGGAGCTGTTTTTT. The encoded protein is CASSQAGSGGELFF.

The chain joins TRBV19 to TRBJ2-6; D might be TRBD2 (5 bases). V lost 6 bases and J lost 4, with 16 bases in between. The CDR3 runs 16 residues. CDR1 is LNHDA, CDR2 SQIVND, per germline (reference sequence). CDR3 region: CASSPDSSRGANVLTF. The CDR3 DNA follows: TGTGCCAGTAGCCCGGACTCCTCCCGGGGGGCCAACGTCCTGACTTTC.

This chain connects TRBV6-1 to TRBJ2-4; 10 bases line up with TRBD2. With 3 bases clipped from V and 8 bases from J, the junction kept 16 bases outside the gene matches. Per germline, CDR1 MNHNS and CDR2 SASEGT. This CDR3 comprises 18 residues. CDR3 nucleotide sequence: TGTGCCAGCAGTGATCCCCAAACAAGAGCGGGAGGGCGGGACATTCAGTACTTC. This encodes CASSDPQTRAGGRDIQYF.

This chain uses TRBV11-2 with TRBJ2-3; D gene uncertain. Trimming removed 4 bases from V and 1 base from J, with 9 bases in between. The CDR3 runs to 14 residues. The germline V gene encodes CDR1 SGHAT and CDR2 FQNNGV. This chain's CDR3 is CASSSSTRTDTQYF. CDR3 DNA: TGTGCCAGCAGCTCCTCCACACGCACAGATACGCAGTATTTT.

The rearrangement joins TRBV5-6 to TRBJ2-1, with D perhaps matching TRBD2 (5 bases). This CDR3 spans 12 amino acids. CDR1 is SGHDT and CDR2 is YYEEEE in the germline V gene. The V and J ends lost 4 bases and 9 bases respectively, with 11 bases between them. This CDR3 reads CASSKTSIEQFF. The CDR3 nucleotides are TGTGCCAGCAGCAAAACTAGTATTGAGCAGTTCTTC.

This clone was detected only a few times. The rearrangement joins TRBV19 to TRBJ1-2, with TRBD1 matching over 8 bases. After removal of 4 bases from V and 4 bases from J, the junction contained 5 bases not matched to a gene. In germline, CDR1 is LNHDA, CDR2 SQIVND (reference sequence). The CDR3 consists of 14 residues. CDR3 sequence: CASSTRGQAYGYTF. CDR3 sequence (DNA): TGTGCCAGTAGTACCAGGGGACAGGCCTATGGCTACACCTTC.

The chain is built from TRBV30 and TRBJ2-1, with TRBD2 matching 7 bases. This CDR3 comprises 14 residues. V lost 4 bases, J lost 1 base, and 4 bases stayed unmatched. CDR1 is GTSNPN and CDR2 is SVGIG in the germline V gene (reference sequence). This chain's CDR3 is CAWNSGTSYNEQFF. CDR3 coding DNA: TGTGCCTGGAACAGCGGGACGTCCTACAATGAGCAGTTCTTC.

The CDR3 region is CASSTGSGSQETQYF. CDR3 coding DNA: TGTGCCAGCAGCACCGGTAGCGGGAGCCAAGAGACCCAGTACTTC. The rearrangement links TRBV5-4 to TRBJ2-5; 9 nucleotides match TRBD2. After removal of 4 bases from V and 1 base from J, the junction contained 5 bases not matched to a gene. This CDR3 contains 15 residues. Germline assignment: CDR1 SGHNT and CDR2 YYREEE (reference sequence). Combining the CDR3 with reference TRBV5-4 and TRBJ2-5 gives the whole variable domain ETGVTQSPTHLIKTRGQQVTLRCSSQSGHNTVSWYQQALGQGPQFIFQYYREEENGRGNFPPRFSGLQFPNYSSELNVNALELDDSALYLCASSTGSGSQETQYFGPGTRLLVL.

The CDR3 DNA reads as TGTGCCAGCAGTCGGGGTTTACGGCAGCCCCAGCATTTT. Translated: CASSRGLRQPQHF. The chain carries TRBV6-2 or TRBV6-3 and TRBJ1-5, with D unresolved. Trimming left V 5 bases short and J 7 bases short, with 12 bases between. Germline V CDR1 and CDR2: MNHEY, SVGEGT. The CDR3 spans 13 residues.

V gene TRBV4-1 combines with J gene TRBJ2-1; TRBD1 matches at 7 bases. Germline V CDR1 and CDR2: MGHRA, YSYEKL. This CDR3 is 14 amino acids long. The V and J ends lost 6 bases and 5 bases, in that order; junction bases with no gene match: 7. CDR3 sequence reads: CASSRRQGDNEQFF. The CDR3 nucleotides are TGCGCCAGCAGTCGAAGACAGGGAGACAATGAGCAGTTCTTC.